Shown below are 9 T cell receptor beta chains from a single sample sequenced in a study of T cell repertoires in cytomegalovirus infection. The antigens of these receptors remain unknown. TCRdb redid the calling of the reads with MiXCR, one entry per CDR3 protein. The sample yields about 890,000 distinct CDR3 sequences, approximately 33% seen once. Sequenced material: cultured CD8+ T cells from PBMCs, taken from culture after CMV antigen stimulation. The receptors were sampled from a human donor in good health (CMV status not recorded). Some clones in this sample may be carry-over from other donors' samples.

This clonotype appeared a few times. The chain couples TRBV7-9 to TRBJ2-1; 8 bases fit TRBD1. This CDR3 is 15 amino acids long. The germline V gene encodes CDR1 SEHNR and CDR2 FQNEAQ (reference sequence). The V and J ends lost 4 bases and 9 bases, in that order; junction bases with no gene match: 11. The CDR3 sequence is CASSSGQGVWGEQFF. CDR3 DNA: TGTGCCAGCAGCTCCGGACAGGGAGTCTGGGGTGAGCAGTTCTTC.

The V gene is TRBV10-3, the J gene TRBJ2-1, with 8 positions matching TRBD2. This CDR3 has 14 amino acids. Trimming cost V 6 bases and J 7 bases; bases outside gene matches: 8. Germline V lookup: CDR1 ENHRY, CDR2 SYGVKD. CDR3 nucleotides: TGTGCCATCAGCAGCGGGGGCCAAGGAAATGAGCAGTTCTTC. Translated, it gives CAISSGGQGNEQFF.

The chain joins TRBV5-5 to TRBJ2-2; 14 nucleotides line up with TRBD2. The CDR3 runs to 19 residues. J lost 1 base, V lost 0 bases, and 5 bases had no gene match. Per germline, CDR1 SGHKS and CDR2 YYEKEE (reference sequence). CDR3 coding DNA: TGTGCCAGCAGCTTGGCCGGGACTAGCGGGGGCCGGAACACCGGGGAGCTGTTTTTT. Protein: CASSLAGTSGGRNTGELFF.

The V gene is TRBV2, the J gene TRBJ2-1; no firm D call. Trimming stripped 6 bases from V and 9 bases from J, with 9 bases between. The germline V gene encodes CDR1 SNHLY and CDR2 FYNNEI. The CDR3 has 11 residues. CDR3 bases: TGTGCCAGCAGCCCCGATGGTGAGCAGTTCTTC. Translation gives CASSPDGEQFF.

This clonotype turned up a few times. V gene TRBV6-8 combines with J gene TRBJ1-2; D is perhaps TRBD1 (5 bases). The CDR3 runs to 15 residues. Trimming pared 2 bases from V and 4 bases from J, leaving 14 bases between. Germline assignment: CDR1 MNHGY and CDR2 SAAAGT. The CDR3 sequence is CASSYAGRESYGYTF. Here the CDR3 DNA reads TGTGCCAGCAGTTACGCCGGCAGGGAATCCTATGGCTACACCTTC.

The genes are TRBV27 and TRBJ2-3; 8 bases line up with TRBD2. V trimming: 1 base; J trimming: 0 bases; junction bases outside the gene matches: 6. The CDR3 consists of 17 residues. Germline V gives CDR1 MNHEY, CDR2 SMNVEV (reference sequence). The CDR3, as DNA: TGTGCCAGCAGTTTATACATGGCGGGGGGTAGCACAGATACGCAGTATTTT. Translating gives CASSLYMAGGSTDTQYF.

The rearrangement joins TRBV11-2 to TRBJ2-1; a possible D gene is TRBD1 (5 bases). There are 15 residues in the CDR3. CDR1 and CDR2 (germline): SGHAT, FQNNGV. V shed 3 bases and J shed 5 bases, with 14 bases lying between them. This CDR3 is CASSFQGLINNEQFF. For the CDR3, the DNA is TGTGCCAGCAGCTTTCAGGGTCTTATCAACAATGAGCAGTTCTTC.

The chain is built from TRBV11-3 and TRBJ2-7, with D unresolved. The germline V gene has CDR1 SGHNT and CDR2 YENEEA. Deletions cut 1 base from V and 5 bases from J, with 21 bases between. There are 17 residues in the CDR3. This chain's CDR3 is CASSLAYPRALYHEQYV. The CDR3 DNA reads TGTGCCAGCAGCTTAGCCTACCCCAGAGCCCTCTACCACGAGCAGTACGTC.

V gene TRBV7-9 combines with J gene TRBJ2-1; D unresolved. The CDR3 contains 14 residues. V was clipped by 0 bases and J by 8 bases, with 11 bases between them. CDR1 is SEHNR, CDR2 FQNEAQ, per germline (reference sequence). The CDR3 region is CASSLAGWVDEQFF. The CDR3, as DNA: TGTGCCAGCAGCTTAGCGGGCTGGGTGGATGAGCAGTTCTTC.